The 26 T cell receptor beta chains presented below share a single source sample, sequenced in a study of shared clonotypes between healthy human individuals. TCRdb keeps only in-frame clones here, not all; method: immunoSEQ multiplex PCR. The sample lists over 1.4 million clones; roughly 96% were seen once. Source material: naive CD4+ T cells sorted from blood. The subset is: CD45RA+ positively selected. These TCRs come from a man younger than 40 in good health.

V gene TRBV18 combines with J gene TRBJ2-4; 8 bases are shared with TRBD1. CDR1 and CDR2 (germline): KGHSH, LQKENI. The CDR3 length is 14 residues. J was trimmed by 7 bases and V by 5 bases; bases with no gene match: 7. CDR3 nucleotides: TGTGCCAGCTCAAGGACAGGGTCGGGGAACATTCAGTACTTC. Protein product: CASSRTGSGNIQYF.

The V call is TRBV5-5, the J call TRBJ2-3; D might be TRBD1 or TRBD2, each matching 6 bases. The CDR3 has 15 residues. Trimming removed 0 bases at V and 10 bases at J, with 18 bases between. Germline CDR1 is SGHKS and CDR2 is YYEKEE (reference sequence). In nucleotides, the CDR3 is TGTGCCAGCAGCTTGGGGCTCAGGGTTGGGGGGCCGCAGTATTTT. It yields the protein CASSLGLRVGGPQYF.

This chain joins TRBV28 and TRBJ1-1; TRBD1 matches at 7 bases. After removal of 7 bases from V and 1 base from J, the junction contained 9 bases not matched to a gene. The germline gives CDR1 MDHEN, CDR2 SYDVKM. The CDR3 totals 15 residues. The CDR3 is CASTNPRDRNTEAFF. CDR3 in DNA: TGTGCCAGCACCAACCCCCGGGACAGGAACACTGAAGCTTTCTTT.

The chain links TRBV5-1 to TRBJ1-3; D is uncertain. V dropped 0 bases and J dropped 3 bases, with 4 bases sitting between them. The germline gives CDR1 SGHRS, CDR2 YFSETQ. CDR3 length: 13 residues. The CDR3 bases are TGCGCCAGCAGCTTGGTCTTTGGAAACACCATATATTTT. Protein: CASSLVFGNTIYF.

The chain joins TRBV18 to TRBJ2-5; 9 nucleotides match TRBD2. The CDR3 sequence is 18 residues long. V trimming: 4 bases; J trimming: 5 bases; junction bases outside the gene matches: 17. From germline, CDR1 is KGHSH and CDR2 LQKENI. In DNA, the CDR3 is TGTGCCAGCTCACGTAGGTCCCTAGCGGGAACTTACCCCGAGACCCAGTACTTC. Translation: CASSRRSLAGTYPETQYF. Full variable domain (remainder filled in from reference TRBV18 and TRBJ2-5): NAGVMQNPRHLVRRRGQEARLRCSPMKGHSHVYWYRQLPEEGLKFMVYLQKENIIDESGMPKERFSAEFPKEGPSILRIQQVVRGDSAAYFCASSRRSLAGTYPETQYFGPGTRLLVL.

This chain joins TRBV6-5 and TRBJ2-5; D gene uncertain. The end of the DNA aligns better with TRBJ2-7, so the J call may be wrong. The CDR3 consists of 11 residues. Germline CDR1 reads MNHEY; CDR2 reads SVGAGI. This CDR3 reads CASRYLYEQYF. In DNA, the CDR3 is TGTGCCAGCCGGTACCTCTACGAGCAGTACTTC.

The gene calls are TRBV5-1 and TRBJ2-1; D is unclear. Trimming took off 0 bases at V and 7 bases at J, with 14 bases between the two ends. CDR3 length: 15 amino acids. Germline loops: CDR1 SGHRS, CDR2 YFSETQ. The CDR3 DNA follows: TGCGCCAGCAGCTTGGTTTCGTCCGGGTATAATGAGCAGTTCTTC. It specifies CASSLVSSGYNEQFF.

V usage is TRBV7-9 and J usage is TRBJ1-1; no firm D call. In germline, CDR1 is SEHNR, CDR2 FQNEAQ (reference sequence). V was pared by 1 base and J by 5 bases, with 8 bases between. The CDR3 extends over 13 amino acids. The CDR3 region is CASSLGSGTEAFF. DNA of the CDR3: TGTGCCAGCAGCTTAGGAAGCGGGACTGAAGCTTTCTTT.

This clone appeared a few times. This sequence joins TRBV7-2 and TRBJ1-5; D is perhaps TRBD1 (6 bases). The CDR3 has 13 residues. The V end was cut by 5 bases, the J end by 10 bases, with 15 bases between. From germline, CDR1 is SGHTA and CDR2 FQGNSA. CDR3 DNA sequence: TGTGCCAGCAGCCTCTCACAGGGAAAACCCCAGCATTTT. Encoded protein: CASSLSQGKPQHF. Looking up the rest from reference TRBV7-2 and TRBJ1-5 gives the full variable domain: GAGVSQSPSNKVTEKGKDVELRCDPISGHTALYWYRQSLGQGLEFLIYFQGNSAPDKSGLPSDRFSAERTGGSVSTLTIQRTQQEDSAVYLCASSLSQGKPQHFGDGTRLSIL.

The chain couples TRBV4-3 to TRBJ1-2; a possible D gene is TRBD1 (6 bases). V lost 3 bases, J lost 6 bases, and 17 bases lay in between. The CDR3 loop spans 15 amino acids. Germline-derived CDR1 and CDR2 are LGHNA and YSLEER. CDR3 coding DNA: TGCGCCAGCAGCCAGGTGACAGGCGGGCTCCATGGCTACACCTTC. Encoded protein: CASSQVTGGLHGYTF.

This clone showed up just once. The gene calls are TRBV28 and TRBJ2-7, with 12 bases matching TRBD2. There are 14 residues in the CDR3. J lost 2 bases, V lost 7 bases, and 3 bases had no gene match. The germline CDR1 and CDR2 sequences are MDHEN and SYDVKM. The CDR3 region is CASMTSGSPYEQYF. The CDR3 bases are TGTGCCAGCATGACTAGCGGGAGTCCCTACGAGCAGTACTTC.

The CDR3 sequence is CASSAGPLETQYF. The DNA for the CDR3 is TGTGCCAGCAGCGCCGGGCCGTTGGAGACCCAGTACTTC. The rearrangement uses TRBV9 and TRBJ2-5; no definite D call. The CDR3 runs 13 residues. The V gene's germline CDR1 is SGDLS and CDR2 YYNGEE. The ends were cut back, 3 bases at V and 5 bases at J, with 11 bases in the middle.

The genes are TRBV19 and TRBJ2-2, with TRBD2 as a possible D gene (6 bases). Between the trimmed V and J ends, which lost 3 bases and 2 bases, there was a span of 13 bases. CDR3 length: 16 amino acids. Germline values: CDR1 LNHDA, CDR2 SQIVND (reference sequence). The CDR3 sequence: CASSINGGTNTGELFF. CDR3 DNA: TGTGCCAGTAGTATTAACGGGGGAACCAACACCGGGGAGCTGTTTTTT.

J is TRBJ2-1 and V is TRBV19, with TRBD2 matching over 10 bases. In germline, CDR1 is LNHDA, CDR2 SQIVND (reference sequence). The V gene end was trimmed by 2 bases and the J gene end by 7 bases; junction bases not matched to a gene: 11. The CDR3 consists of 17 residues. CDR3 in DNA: TGTGCCAGTAGTATATTTCTCCAGCGGGAGGGTCAGAATGAGCAGTTCTTC. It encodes CASSIFLQREGQNEQFF.

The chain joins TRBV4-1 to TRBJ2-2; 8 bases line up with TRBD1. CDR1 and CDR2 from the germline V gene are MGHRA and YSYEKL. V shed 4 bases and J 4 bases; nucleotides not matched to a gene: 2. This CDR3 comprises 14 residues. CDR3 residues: CASSRDRFTGELFF. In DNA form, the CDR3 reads TGCGCCAGCAGCCGGGACAGGTTCACCGGGGAGCTGTTTTTT.

CDR3 nucleotide sequence: TGTGCCAGCAGACTACGATGGTTACAGGGCATGAACACTGAAGCTTTCTTT. Encoded protein: CASRLRWLQGMNTEAFF. The V gene is TRBV21-1, the J gene TRBJ1-1; the table's D call, TRBD1, was not checked against the DNA. TRBV21-1 is noted as a pseudogene. CDR3 size: 17 residues.

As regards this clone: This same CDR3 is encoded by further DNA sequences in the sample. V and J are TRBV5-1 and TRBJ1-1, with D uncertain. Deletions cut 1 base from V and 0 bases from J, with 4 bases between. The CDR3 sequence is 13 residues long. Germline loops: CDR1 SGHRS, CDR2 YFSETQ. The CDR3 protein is CASSLSVNTEAFF. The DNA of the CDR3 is TGCGCCAGCAGCTTGTCGGTGAACACTGAAGCTTTCTTT.

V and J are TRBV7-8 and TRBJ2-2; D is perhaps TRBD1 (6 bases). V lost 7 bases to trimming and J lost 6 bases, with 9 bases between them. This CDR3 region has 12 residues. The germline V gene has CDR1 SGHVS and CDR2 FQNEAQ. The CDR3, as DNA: TGTGCCAGCAACAGGGTTGCCGGGGAGCTGTTTTTT. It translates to CASNRVAGELFF.

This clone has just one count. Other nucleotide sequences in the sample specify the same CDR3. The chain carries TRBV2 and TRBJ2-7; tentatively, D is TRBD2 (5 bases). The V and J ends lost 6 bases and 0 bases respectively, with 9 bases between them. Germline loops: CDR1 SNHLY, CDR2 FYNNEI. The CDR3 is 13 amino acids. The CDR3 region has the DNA TGTGCCAGCAGGAGCGGTAGCTCCTACGAGCAGTACTTC. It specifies CASRSGSSYEQYF. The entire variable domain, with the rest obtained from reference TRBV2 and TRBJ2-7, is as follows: EPEVTQTPSHQVTQMGQEVILRCVPISNHLYFYWYRQILGQKVEFLVSFYNNEISEKSEIFDDQFSVERPDGSNFTLKIRSTKLEDSAMYFCASRSGSSYEQYFGPGTRLTVT.

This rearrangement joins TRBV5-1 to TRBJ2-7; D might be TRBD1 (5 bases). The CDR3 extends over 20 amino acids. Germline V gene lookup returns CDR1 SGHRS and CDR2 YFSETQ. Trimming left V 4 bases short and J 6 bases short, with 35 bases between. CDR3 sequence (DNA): TGCGCCAGCAGCCGGCTTTCCGGCCCCCAGGGAACTCCCACCCCCGGCGAGCAGTACTTC. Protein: CASSRLSGPQGTPTPGEQYF.

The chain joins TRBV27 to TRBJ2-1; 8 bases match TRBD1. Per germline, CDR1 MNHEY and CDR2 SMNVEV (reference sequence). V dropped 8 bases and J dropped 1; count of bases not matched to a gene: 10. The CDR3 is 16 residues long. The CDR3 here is CASCPLTGGSYNEQFF. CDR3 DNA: TGTGCCAGCTGTCCACTAACAGGGGGTTCCTACAATGAGCAGTTCTTC.

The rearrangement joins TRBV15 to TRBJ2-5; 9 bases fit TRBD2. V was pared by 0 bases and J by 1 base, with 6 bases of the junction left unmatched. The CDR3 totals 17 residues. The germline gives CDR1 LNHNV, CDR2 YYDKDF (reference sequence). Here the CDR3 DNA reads TGTGCCACCAGCAGAGATCCAAGCGGGAGGCCCCAAGAGACCCAGTACTTC. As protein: CATSRDPSGRPQETQYF.

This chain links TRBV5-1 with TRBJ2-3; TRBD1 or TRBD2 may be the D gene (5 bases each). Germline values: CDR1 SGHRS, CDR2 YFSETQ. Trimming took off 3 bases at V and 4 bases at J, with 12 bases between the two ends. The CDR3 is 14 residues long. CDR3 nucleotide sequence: TGCGCCAGCAGCTGGACTGGGACGGCAGATACGCAGTATTTT. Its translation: CASSWTGTADTQYF. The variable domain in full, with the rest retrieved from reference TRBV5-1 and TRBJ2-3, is KAGVTQTPRYLIKTRGQQVTLSCSPISGHRSVSWYQQTPGQGLQFLFEYFSETQRNKGNFPGRFSGRQFSNSRSEMNVSTLELGDSALYLCASSWTGTADTQYFGPGTRLTVL.

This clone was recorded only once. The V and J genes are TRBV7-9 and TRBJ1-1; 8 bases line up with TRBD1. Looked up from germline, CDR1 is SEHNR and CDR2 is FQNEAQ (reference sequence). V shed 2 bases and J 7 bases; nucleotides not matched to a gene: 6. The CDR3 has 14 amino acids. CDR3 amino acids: CASSLLDRALEAFF. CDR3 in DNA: TGTGCCAGCAGCTTACTGGACAGGGCCCTTGAAGCTTTCTTT.

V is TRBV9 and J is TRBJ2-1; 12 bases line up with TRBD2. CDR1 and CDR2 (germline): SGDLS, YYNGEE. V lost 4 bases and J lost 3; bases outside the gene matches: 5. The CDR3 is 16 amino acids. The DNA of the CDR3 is TGTGCCAGCAGCACGGAGGGACTAGCGGGCTACAATGAGCAGTTCTTC. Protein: CASSTEGLAGYNEQFF.

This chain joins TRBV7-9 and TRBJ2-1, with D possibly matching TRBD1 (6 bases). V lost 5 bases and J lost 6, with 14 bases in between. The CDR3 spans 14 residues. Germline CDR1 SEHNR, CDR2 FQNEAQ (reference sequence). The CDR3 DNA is TGTGCCAGCAGCCCTTTGCAGGGGCCCAATGAGCAGTTCTTC. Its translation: CASSPLQGPNEQFF.